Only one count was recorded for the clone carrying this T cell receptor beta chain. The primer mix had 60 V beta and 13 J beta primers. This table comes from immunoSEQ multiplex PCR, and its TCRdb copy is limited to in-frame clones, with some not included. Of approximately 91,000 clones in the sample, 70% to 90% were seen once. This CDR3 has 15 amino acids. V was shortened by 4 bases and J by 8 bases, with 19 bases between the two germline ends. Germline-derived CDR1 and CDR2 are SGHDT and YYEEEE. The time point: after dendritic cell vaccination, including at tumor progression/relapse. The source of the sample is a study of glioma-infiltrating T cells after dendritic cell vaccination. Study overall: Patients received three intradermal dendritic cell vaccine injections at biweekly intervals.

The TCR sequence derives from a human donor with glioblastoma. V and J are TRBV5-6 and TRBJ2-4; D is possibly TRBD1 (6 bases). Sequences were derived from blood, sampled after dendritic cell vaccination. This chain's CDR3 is CASSLQQGRMDIQYF. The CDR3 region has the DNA TGTGCCAGCAGCCTTCAACAGGGACGGATGGACATTCAGTACTTC.